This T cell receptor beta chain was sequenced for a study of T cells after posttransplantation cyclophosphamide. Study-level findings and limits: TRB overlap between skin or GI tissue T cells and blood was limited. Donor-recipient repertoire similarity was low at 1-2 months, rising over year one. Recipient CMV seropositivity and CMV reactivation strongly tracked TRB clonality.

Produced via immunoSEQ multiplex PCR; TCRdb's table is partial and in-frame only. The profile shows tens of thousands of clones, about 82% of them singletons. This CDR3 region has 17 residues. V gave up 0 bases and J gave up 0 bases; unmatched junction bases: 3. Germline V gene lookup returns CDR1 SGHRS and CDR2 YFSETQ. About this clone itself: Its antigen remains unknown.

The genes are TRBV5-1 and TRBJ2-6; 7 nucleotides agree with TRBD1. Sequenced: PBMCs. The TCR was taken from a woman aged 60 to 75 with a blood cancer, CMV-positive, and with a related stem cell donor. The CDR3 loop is CASSLGGGLSGANVLTF. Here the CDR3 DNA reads TGCGCCAGCAGCTTGGGAGGGGGCCTCTCTGGGGCCAACGTCCTGACTTTC.